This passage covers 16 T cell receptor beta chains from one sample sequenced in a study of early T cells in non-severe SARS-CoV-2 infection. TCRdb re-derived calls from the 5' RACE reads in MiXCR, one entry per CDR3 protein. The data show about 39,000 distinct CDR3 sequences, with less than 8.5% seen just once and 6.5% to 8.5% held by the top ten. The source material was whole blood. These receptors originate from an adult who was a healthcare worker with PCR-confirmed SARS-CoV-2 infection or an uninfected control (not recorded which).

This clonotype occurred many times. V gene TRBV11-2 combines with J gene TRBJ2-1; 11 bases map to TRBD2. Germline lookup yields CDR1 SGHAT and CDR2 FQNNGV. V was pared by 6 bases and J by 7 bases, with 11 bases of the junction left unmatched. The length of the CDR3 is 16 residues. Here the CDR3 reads CASRTRALAGANEQFF. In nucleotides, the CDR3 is TGTGCCAGCAGGACGAGAGCACTAGCGGGGGCGAATGAGCAGTTCTTC.

CDR3 nucleotides: TGTGCCAGCAGTAACAGGGATCAGAACACTTTCTTT. This encodes CASSNRDQNTFF. This chain joins TRBV12-3 or TRBV12-4 and TRBJ1-1; TRBD1 is a possible D gene (6 bases). Between the trimmed V and J ends, which lost 5 bases and 12 bases, there was a span of 16 bases. The CDR3 length is 12 residues.

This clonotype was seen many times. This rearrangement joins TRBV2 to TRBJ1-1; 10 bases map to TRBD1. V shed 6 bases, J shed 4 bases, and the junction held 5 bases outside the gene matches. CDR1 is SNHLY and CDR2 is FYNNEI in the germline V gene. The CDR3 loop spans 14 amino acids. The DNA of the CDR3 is TGTGCCAGCAGAGATGGGACAGGGGCCACTGAAGCTTTCTTT. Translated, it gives CASRDGTGATEAFF.

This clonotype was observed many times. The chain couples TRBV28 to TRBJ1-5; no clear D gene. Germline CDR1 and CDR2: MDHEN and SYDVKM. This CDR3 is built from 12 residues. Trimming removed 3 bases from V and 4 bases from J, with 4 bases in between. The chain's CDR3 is CASSFGNQPQHF. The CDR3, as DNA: TGTGCCAGCAGTTTCGGGAATCAGCCCCAGCATTTT.

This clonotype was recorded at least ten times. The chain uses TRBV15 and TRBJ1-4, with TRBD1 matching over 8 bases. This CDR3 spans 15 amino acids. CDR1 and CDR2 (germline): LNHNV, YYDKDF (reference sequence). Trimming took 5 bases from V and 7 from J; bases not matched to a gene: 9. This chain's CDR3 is CATSLTGGWPEKLFF. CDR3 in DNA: TGTGCCACCAGCTTAACAGGGGGATGGCCTGAAAAACTGTTTTTT.

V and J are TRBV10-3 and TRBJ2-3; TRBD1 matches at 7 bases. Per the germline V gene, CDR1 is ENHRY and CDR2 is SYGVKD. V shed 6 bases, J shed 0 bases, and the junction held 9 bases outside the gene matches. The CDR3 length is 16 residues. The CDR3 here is CAIRPDRVGSTDTQYF. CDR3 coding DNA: TGTGCCATCAGACCAGACAGGGTTGGAAGCACAGATACGCAGTATTTT.

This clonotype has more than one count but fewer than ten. CDR3 sequence: CASSSPGQETDTQYF. The CDR3 DNA reads TGCGCCAGCAGTAGCCCGGGACAGGAAACAGATACGCAGTATTTT. The chain couples TRBV5-1 to TRBJ2-3, with TRBD1 identical over 8 bases. The CDR3 sequence is 15 residues long. Losses at the gene ends were 5 bases for V and 3 bases for J; bases not matched to a gene: 8. CDR1 SGHRS and CDR2 YFSETQ come from the germline V gene.

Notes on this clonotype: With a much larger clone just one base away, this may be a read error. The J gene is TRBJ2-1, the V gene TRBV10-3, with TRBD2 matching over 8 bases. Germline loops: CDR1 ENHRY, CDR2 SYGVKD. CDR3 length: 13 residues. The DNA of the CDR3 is TGTACCACCTCCGGGGGGGCGACGGATGAGCAGTTCTTC. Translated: CTTSGGATDEQFF.

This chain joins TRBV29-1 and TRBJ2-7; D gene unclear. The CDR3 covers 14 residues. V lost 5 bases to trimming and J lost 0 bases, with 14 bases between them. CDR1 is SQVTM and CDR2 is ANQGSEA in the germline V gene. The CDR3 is CSVLGRLPSYEQYF. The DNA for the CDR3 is TGCAGCGTTCTCGGCCGTCTTCCCTCCTACGAGCAGTACTTC.

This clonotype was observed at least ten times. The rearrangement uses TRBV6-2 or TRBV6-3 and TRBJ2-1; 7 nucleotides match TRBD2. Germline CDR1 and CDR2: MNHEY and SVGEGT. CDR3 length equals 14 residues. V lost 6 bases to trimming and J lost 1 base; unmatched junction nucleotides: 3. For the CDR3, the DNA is TGTGCCAGCAGCAGGGAGGGGTCCTACAATGAGCAGTTCTTC. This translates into CASSREGSYNEQFF.

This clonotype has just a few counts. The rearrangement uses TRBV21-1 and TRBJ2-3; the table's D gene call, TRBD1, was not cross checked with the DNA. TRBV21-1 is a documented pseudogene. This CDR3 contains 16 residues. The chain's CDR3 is CASSKGSRVRADTQYF. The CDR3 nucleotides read TGTGCCAGCAGCAAAGGGTCCAGGGTAAGGGCAGATACGCAGTATTTT.

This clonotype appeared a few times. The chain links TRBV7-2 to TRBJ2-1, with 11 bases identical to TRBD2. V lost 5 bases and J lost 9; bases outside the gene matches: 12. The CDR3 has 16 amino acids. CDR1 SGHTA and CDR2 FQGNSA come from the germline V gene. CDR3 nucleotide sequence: TGTGCCAGCAGCGGTCAATCCGGTCTAGCGGGGGGTGAGCAGTTCTTC. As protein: CASSGQSGLAGGEQFF.

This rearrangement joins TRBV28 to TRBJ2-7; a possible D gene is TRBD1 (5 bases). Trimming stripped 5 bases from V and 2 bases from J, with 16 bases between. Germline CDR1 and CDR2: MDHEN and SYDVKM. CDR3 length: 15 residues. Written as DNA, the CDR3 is TGTGCCAGCAGTCTCACAAGCAGGGTACCCTACGAGCAGTACTTC. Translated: CASSLTSRVPYEQYF.

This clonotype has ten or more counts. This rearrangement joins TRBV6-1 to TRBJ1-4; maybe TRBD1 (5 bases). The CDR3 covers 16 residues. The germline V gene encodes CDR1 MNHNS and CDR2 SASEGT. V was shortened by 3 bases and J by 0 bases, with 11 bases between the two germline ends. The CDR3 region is CASSEQRQSTNEKLFF. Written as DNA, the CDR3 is TGTGCCAGCAGTGAGCAAAGACAGTCAACTAATGAAAAACTGTTTTTT.

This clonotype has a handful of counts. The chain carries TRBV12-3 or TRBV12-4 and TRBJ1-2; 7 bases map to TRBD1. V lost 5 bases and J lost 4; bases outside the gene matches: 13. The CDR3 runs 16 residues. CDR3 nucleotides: TGTGCCAGCAGTCCTTATACAGGGGCGAGCGGCTATGGCTACACCTTC. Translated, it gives CASSPYTGASGYGYTF.

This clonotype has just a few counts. The CDR3 loop is CASSQEGRGNSPLHF. The CDR3 DNA reads TGCGCCAGCAGCCAAGAGGGACGGGGGAATTCACCCCTCCACTTT. The V and J genes are TRBV4-3 and TRBJ1-6; D may be TRBD1 (5 bases). Per germline, CDR1 LGHNA and CDR2 YSLEER. The CDR3 sequence is 15 residues long. V dropped 0 bases and J dropped 7 bases, with 10 bases sitting between them.